A selection of T cell receptor beta chains follows, all from one sample in a study of blood T cell repertoires in COVID-19. The assay was immunoSEQ multiplex PCR, and TCRdb's table has in-frame clones only and misses some. The data hold 300,000 to 450,000 clones, with 85% observed a single time. Sequencing was performed on peripheral blood. These TCRs come from a woman between 18 and 30 years old with acute or convalescent COVID-19. The CDR3 runs from the conserved cysteine through the conserved F or W. Each record gives: clone size, V gene, J gene, D gene, CDR3 length, CDR3 protein, CDR3 DNA. D genes are given only for firm matches. Part of the rows lack a size; the others show once, few, many or a class for expanded clones.

>.|TRBV4-1|TRBJ1-4|.|16
CASSQDITATNEKLFF
TGCGCCAGCAGCCAAGATATTACGGCAACTAATGAAAAACTGTTTTTT
>.|TRBV12-3/TRBV12-4|TRBJ1-1|.|13
CASSTQLRTGAFF
TGTGCCAGCAGTACCCAATTACGTACGGGAGCTTTCTTT
>.|TRBV9|TRBJ1-5|TRBD1|17
CASSKEYRDRGNQPQHF
TGTGCCAGCAGCAAGGAGTACCGGGACAGGGGGAATCAGCCCCAGCATTTT
>once|TRBV19|TRBJ1-2|.|13
CASTEGLNYGYTF
TGTGCCAGTACTGAGGGACTTAACTATGGCTACACCTTC
>.|TRBV5-6|TRBJ1-2|.|14
CASSLVGANYGYTF
TGTGCCAGCAGCTTGGTAGGGGCTAACTATGGCTACACCTTC
>.|TRBV7-9|TRBJ2-7|.|13
CASSLVVSYEQYF
TGTGCCAGCAGCTTAGTAGTGTCTTACGAGCAGTACTTC
>once|TRBV4-2|TRBJ2-2|TRBD2|18
CASSQDRYSGRATGELFF
TGTGCCAGCAGCCAAGATAGGTATAGCGGGAGGGCCACCGGGGAGCTGTTTTTT
>.|TRBV5-5|TRBJ2-5|.|16
CASSLVAGGFSETQYF
TGTGCCAGCAGCTTGGTCGCAGGGGGGTTTTCGGAGACCCAGTACTTC
>.|TRBV24-1|TRBJ1-3|.|14
CATSDQGLGNTIYF
TGTGCCACCAGTGATCAGGGGTTGGGAAACACCATATATTTT
>once|TRBV14|TRBJ1-3|TRBD1|17
CASSHGDSDYSGNTIYF
TGTGCCAGCAGCCATGGGGACAGTGACTACTCTGGAAACACCATATATTTT
>.|TRBV27|TRBJ2-1|TRBD1|13
CASSPGQGKGQFF
TGTGCCAGCAGTCCCGGACAGGGTAAGGGGCAGTTCTTC
>.|TRBV7-9|TRBJ1-1|.|13
CASSLRGEVRAFF
TGTGCCAGCAGCCTCCGGGGAGAGGTGCGAGCTTTCTTT
>.|TRBV3-1/TRBV3-2|TRBJ2-3|TRBD1|13
CASSQRGPDTQYF
TGTGCCAGCAGCCAGAGGGGGCCAGATACGCAGTATTTT
>many|TRBV5-5|TRBJ1-2|.|15
CASSLWTESLYGYTF
TGTGCCAGCAGCTTGTGGACAGAATCACTCTATGGCTACACCTTC
>once|TRBV27|TRBJ2-7|.|15
CASSPYTGNSYEQYF
TGTGCCAGCAGCCCCTATACAGGAAACTCCTACGAGCAGTACTTC
>.|TRBV5-4|TRBJ2-3|.|15
CASSLSGTSTDTQYF
TGTGCCAGCAGCTTAAGCGGTACTAGCACAGATACGCAGTATTTT
>.|TRBV27|TRBJ2-7|.|13
CASSFSSSYEQYF
TGTGCCAGCAGTTTTTCCTCGAGCTACGAGCAGTACTTC
>.|TRBV2|TRBJ1-5|.|14
CASSGGRFNQPQHF
TGTGCCAGCAGTGGGGGCAGGTTCAATCAGCCCCAGCATTTT
>.|TRBV12-2|TRBJ1-2|.|17
CASRLATRRTTTYGYTF
TGTGCAAGTCGCTTAGCTACGAGGCGCACTACAACCTATGGCTACACCTTC
>.|TRBV5-1|TRBJ2-2|.|16
CASSWTGFANTGELFF
TGCGCCAGCAGCTGGACTGGTTTCGCGAACACCGGGGAGCTGTTTTTT
>.|TRBV5-1|TRBJ1-2|TRBD1|14
CASSPGQGNYGYTF
TGCGCCAGCAGCCCCGGACAGGGAAACTATGGCTACACCTTC
>.|TRBV2|TRBJ2-6|TRBD1|16
CASRTGTLSGANVLTF
TGTGCCAGCAGGACAGGGACCCTCTCTGGGGCCAACGTCCTGACTTTC
>.|TRBV6-5|TRBJ1-1|.|13
CASSPPGGTEAFF
TGTGCCAGCAGTCCCCCGGGAGGCACTGAAGCTTTCTTT
>few|TRBV10-3|TRBJ2-1|.|12
CAISELSNEQFF
TGTGCCATCAGTGAGCTCTCCAATGAGCAGTTCTTC
>.|TRBV5-1|TRBJ2-2|TRBD1|16
CASSTGTVGNTGELFF
TGCGCCAGCAGCACCGGGACAGTAGGGAACACCGGGGAGCTGTTTTTT
>.|TRBV6-1|TRBJ1-1|TRBD1|17
CASSVPGQGATNTEAFF
TGTGCCAGCAGTGTACCGGGACAGGGGGCGACGAACACTGAAGCTTTCTTT
>once|TRBV6-4|TRBJ2-7|TRBD1|13
CLEGTVSSYEQYF
TGTCTGGAAGGGACAGTCTCTTCCTACGAGCAGTACTTC
>.|TRBV7-9|TRBJ2-7|TRBD1|16
CASSLEGVTGGYEQYF
TGTGCCAGCAGCTTAGAAGGGGTAACAGGGGGCTACGAGCAGTACTTC
>.|TRBV27|TRBJ1-6|.|10
CASSHLPLHF
TGTGCCAGCAGTCATTTACCCCTCCACTTT
>.|TRBV14|TRBJ2-1|TRBD2|15
CASSLGLARVDEQFF
TGTGCCAGCAGCCTTGGACTAGCGAGAGTGGATGAGCAGTTCTTC
>.|TRBV7-9|TRBJ1-5|.|13
CASSSVSHQPQHF
TGTGCCAGCAGCTCCGTTTCCCATCAGCCCCAGCATTTT
>.|TRBV3-1/TRBV3-2|TRBJ1-2|.|11
CASSHAFGYTF
TGTGCCAGCAGCCACGCGTTTGGCTACACCTTC
>.|TRBV24-1|TRBJ2-3|.|15
CATSDLRGSTDTQYF
TGTGCCACCAGTGATTTGAGAGGTAGCACAGATACGCAGTATTTT
>.|TRBV9|TRBJ1-2|.|15
CASSVGAAPNYGYTF
TGTGCCAGCAGCGTTGGGGCAGCTCCTAACTATGGCTACACCTTC
>.|TRBV19|TRBJ1-2|.|12
CASSIRSYGYTF
TGTGCCAGTAGTATCCGCAGCTATGGCTACACCTTC
>.|TRBV7-2|TRBJ1-6|.|15
CASSLARGDNSPLHF
TGTGCCAGCAGCTTAGCGCGGGGGGATAATTCACCCCTCCACTTT
>.|TRBV6-6|TRBJ1-2|TRBD1|16
CASSYPGQGLNYGYTF
TGTGCCAGCAGTTACCCCGGACAGGGCCTAAACTATGGCTACACCTTC
>.|TRBV15|TRBJ1-5|.|13
CASGGTRNQPQHF
TGTGCCTCGGGGGGGACACGCAATCAGCCCCAGCATTTT
>.|TRBV11-1|TRBJ2-7|TRBD1|15
CASSPRTGGRYEQYF
TGTGCCAGCAGCCCAAGGACAGGGGGCCGGTACGAGCAGTACTTC
>.|TRBV9|TRBJ1-3|.|14
CASRGTGFGNTIYF
TGTGCCAGCAGGGGAACAGGGTTTGGAAACACCATATATTTT
>.|TRBV15|TRBJ1-6|.|15
CATSFDEGVGSPLHF
TGTGCCACCAGCTTCGACGAGGGGGTCGGTTCACCCCTCCACTTT
>.|TRBV12-5|TRBJ2-1|TRBD1|16
CASGLFGQGYLNEQFF
TGTGCTAGTGGTTTGTTCGGACAGGGCTATCTCAATGAGCAGTTCTTC
>.|TRBV5-6|TRBJ2-7|.|14
CASSFLDSSLEQYF
TGTGCCAGCAGCTTCCTGGACAGTTCCCTGGAGCAGTACTTC
>.|TRBV7-3|TRBJ2-3|TRBD2|16
CASSTGTSGGQGTQYF
TGTGCCAGCAGCACCGGGACTAGCGGGGGGCAGGGTACGCAGTATTTT